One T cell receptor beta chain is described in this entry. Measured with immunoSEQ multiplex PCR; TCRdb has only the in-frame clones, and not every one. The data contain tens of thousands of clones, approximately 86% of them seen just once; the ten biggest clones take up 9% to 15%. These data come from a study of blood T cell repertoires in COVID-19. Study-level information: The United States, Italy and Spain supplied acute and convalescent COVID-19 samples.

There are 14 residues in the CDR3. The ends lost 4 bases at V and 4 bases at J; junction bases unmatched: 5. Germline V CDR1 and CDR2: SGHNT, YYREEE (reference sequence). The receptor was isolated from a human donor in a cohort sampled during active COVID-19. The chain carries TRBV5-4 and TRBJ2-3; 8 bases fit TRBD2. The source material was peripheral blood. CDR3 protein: CASSTLAGSDTQYF. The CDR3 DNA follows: TGTGCCAGCAGCACTTTAGCGGGGTCAGATACGCAGTATTTT.